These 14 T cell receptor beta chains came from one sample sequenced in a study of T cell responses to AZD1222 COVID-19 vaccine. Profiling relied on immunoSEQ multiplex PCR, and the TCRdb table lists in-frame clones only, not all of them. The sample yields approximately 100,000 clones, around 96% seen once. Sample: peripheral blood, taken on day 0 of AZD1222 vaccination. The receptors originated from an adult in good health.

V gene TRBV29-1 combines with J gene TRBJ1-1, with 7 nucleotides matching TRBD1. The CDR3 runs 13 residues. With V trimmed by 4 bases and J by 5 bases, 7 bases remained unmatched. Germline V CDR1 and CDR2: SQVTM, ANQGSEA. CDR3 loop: CSVVVQGGTEAFF. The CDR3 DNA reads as TGCAGCGTTGTGGTGCAGGGGGGGACTGAAGCTTTCTTT.

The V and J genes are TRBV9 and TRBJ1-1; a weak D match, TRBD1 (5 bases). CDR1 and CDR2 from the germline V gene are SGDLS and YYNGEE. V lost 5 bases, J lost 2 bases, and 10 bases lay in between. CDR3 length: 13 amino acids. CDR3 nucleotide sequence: TGTGCCAGCAGTGGGACTCCTAACACTGAAGCTTTCTTT. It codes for CASSGTPNTEAFF.

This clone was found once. Here the CDR3 DNA reads TGTGCCAGCTCACCTACAGGGTACGGCAATCAGCCCCAGCATTTT. Its protein is CASSPTGYGNQPQHF. This chain joins TRBV18 and TRBJ1-5; tentative D call: TRBD1 (6 bases). V was cut by 3 bases and J by 2 bases, with 11 bases left in between. The CDR3 length is 15 residues. Looked up from germline, CDR1 is KGHSH and CDR2 is LQKENI.

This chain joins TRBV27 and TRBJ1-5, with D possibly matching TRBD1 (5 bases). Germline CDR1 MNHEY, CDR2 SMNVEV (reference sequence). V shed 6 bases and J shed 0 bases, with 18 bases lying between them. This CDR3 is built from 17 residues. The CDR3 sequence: CASSRRPGLNSNQPQHF. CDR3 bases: TGTGCCAGCAGCCGGCGTCCGGGGCTCAATAGCAATCAGCCCCAGCATTTT.

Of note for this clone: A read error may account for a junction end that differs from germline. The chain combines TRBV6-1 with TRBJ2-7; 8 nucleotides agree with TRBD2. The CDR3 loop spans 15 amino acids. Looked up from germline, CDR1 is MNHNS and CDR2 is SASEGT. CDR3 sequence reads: CASSEGDGRAYEQYF. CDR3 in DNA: TGTGCCAGCAGCGAAGGGGACGGGAGGGCCTACGAGCAGTACTTC.

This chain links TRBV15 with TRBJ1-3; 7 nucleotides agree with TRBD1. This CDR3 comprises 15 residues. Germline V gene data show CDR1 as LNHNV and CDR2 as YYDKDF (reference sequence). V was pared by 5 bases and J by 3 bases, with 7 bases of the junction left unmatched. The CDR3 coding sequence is TGTGCCACCAGCGGGGACAGTAATTTTGGAAACACCATATATTTT. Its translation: CATSGDSNFGNTIYF.

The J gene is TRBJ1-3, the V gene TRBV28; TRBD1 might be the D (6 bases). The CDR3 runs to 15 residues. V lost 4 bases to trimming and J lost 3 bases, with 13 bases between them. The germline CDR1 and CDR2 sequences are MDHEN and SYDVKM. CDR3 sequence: CASSWGGSVGNTIYF. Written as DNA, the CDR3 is TGTGCCAGCAGTTGGGGGGGCTCTGTTGGAAACACCATATATTTT.

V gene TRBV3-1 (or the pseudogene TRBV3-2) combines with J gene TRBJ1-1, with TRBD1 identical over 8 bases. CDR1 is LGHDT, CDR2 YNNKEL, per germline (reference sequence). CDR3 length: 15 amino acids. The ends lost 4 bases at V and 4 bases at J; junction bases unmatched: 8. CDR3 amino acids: CASSRLLTGGTEAFF. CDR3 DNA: TGTGCCAGCAGCCGACTCCTAACAGGGGGCACTGAAGCTTTCTTT.

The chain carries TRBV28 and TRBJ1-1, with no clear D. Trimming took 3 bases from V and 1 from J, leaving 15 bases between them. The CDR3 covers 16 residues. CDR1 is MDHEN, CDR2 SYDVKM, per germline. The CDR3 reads CASSLNQLLPNTEAFF. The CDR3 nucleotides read TGTGCCAGCAGTTTGAACCAGCTGCTTCCGAACACTGAAGCTTTCTTT.

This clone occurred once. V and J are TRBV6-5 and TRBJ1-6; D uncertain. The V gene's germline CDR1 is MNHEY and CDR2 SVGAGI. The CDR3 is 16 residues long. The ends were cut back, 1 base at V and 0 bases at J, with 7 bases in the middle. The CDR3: CASSYFPGSYNSPLHF. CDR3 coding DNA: TGTGCCAGCAGTTACTTCCCTGGCTCCTATAATTCACCCCTCCACTTT.

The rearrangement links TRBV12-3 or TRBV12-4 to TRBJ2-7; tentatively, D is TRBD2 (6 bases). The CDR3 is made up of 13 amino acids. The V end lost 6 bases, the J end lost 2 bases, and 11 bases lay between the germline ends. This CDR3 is CASSLTSTYEQYF. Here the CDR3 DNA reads TGTGCCAGCAGCCTCACTAGCACCTACGAGCAGTACTTC.

CDR3 sequence: CASSIGGTTDTQYF. The CDR3 nucleotides read TGTGCCAGTAGTATAGGCGGGACCACAGATACGCAGTATTTT. The chain recombines TRBV19 with TRBJ2-3; possible D gene TRBD2, 6 bases. Germline values: CDR1 LNHDA, CDR2 SQIVND (reference sequence). Trimming pared 1 base from V and 2 bases from J, leaving 7 bases between. The CDR3 is made up of 14 amino acids.

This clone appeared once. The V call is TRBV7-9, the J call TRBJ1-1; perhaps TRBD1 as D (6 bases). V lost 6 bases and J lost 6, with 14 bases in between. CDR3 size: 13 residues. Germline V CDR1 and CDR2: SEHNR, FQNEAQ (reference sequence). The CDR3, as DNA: TGTGCCAGCAGTCCACCGGACAGAGCTGAAGCTTTCTTT. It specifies CASSPPDRAEAFF.

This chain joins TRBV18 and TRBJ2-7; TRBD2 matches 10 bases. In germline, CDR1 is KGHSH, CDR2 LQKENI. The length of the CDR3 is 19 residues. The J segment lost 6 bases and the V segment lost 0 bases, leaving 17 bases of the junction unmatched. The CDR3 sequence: CASSPPLGLAGVSGSEQYF. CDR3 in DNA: TGTGCCAGCTCACCACCGTTAGGGCTAGCGGGAGTCAGCGGAAGCGAGCAGTACTTC. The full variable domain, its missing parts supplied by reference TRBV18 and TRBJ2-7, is NAGVMQNPRHLVRRRGQEARLRCSPMKGHSHVYWYRQLPEEGLKFMVYLQKENIIDESGMPKERFSAEFPKEGPSILRIQQVVRGDSAAYFCASSPPLGLAGVSGSEQYFGPGTRLTVT.